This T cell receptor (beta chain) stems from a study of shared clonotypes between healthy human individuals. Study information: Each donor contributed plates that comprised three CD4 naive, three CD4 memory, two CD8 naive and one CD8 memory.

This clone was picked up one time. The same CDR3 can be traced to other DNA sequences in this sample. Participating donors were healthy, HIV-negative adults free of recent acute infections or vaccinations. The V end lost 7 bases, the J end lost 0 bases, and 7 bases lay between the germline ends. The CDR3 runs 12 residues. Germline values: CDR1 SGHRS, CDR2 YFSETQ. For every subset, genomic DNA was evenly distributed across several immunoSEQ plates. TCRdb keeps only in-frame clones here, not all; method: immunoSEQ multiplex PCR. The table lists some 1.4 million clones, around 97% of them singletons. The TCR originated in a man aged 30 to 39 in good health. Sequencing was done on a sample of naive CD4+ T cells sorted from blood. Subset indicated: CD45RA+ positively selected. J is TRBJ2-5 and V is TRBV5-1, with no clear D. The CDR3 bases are TGCGCCAGCTCAAAAAACCAAGAGACCCAGTACTTC. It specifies CASSKNQETQYF. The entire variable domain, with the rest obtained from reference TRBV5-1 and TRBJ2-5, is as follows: KAGVTQTPRYLIKTRGQQVTLSCSPISGHRSVSWYQQTPGQGLQFLFEYFSETQRNKGNFPGRFSGRQFSNSRSEMNVSTLELGDSALYLCASSKNQETQYFGPGTRLLVL.